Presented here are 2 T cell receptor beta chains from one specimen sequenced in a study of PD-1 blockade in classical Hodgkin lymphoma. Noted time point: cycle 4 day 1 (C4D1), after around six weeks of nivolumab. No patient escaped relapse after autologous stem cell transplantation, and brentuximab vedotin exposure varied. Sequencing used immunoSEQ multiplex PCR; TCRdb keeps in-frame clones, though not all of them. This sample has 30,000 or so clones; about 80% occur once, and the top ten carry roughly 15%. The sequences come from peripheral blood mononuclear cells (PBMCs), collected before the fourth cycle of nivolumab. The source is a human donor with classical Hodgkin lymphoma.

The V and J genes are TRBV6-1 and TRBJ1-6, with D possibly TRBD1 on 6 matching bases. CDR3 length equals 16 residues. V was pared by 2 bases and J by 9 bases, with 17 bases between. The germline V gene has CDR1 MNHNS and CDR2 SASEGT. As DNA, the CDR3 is TGTGCCAGCAGTGAAAGGGGGGCGGAGAAAGGTTCACCCCTCCACTTT. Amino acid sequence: CASSERGAEKGSPLHF.

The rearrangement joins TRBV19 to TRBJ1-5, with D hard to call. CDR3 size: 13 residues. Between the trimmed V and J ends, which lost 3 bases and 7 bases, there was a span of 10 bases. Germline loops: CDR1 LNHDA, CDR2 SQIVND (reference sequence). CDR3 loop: CASSIGGFQPQHF. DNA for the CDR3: TGTGCCAGTAGTATTGGAGGTTTCCAGCCCCAGCATTTT.